The 28 T cell receptor beta chains below all came from one sample that was sequenced in a study of OX40 agonist ivuxolimab in advanced cancers. The method was immunoSEQ multiplex PCR; TCRdb's version includes in-frame clones alone and lacks a portion of them. The profile shows tens of thousands of clones, about 85% of them singletons. The sequencing used CD4+ or CD8+ T cells sorted from blood, collected in a trial of the OX40 agonist ivuxolimab. These receptors originate from an adult with an advanced solid tumor such as melanoma, head and neck, liver or kidney cancer.

This chain links TRBV5-5 with TRBJ1-4; TRBD1 aligns across 8 bases. There are 20 residues in the CDR3. Germline V gene sequence: CDR1 SGHKS, CDR2 YYEKEE (reference sequence). Trimming cost V 0 bases and J 0 bases; bases outside gene matches: 13. The CDR3 region has the DNA TGTGCCAGCAGCTTGGTGTATGCGACAGGGGACTATGCAACTAATGAAAAACTGTTTTTT. Its translation: CASSLVYATGDYATNEKLFF.

This chain joins TRBV7-3 and TRBJ1-1; a weak D match, TRBD1 (6 bases). Trimming took 5 bases from V and 6 from J, leaving 19 bases between them. The CDR3 sequence is 15 residues long. Germline V CDR1 and CDR2: SGHTA, FQGTGA. CDR3 bases: TGTGCCAGCAGCCGGGGGGGGCCCGGGATCGCTGAAGCTTTCTTT. Its protein product is CASSRGGPGIAEAFF. Supplemented by reference TRBV7-3 and TRBJ1-1, the full variable domain reads GAGVSQTPSNKVTEKGKYVELRCDPISGHTALYWYRQSLGQGPEFLIYFQGTGAADDSGLPNDRFFAVRPEGSVSTLKIQRTERGDSAVYLCASSRGGPGIAEAFFGQGTRLTVV.

This chain connects TRBV7-9 to TRBJ2-7, with D perhaps given as TRBD1 or TRBD2 (5 bases each). CDR1 SEHNR and CDR2 FQNEAQ come from the germline V gene (reference sequence). V lost 1 base and J 2 bases, leaving 15 bases between the germline ends. The CDR3 sequence is 16 residues long. This CDR3 is CASSLGGSRGTYEQYF. CDR3 bases: TGTGCCAGCAGCTTAGGGGGGTCCCGCGGAACCTACGAGCAGTACTTC.

The V gene is TRBV18, the J gene TRBJ1-5, with D perhaps matching TRBD1 (6 bases). This CDR3 is built from 14 residues. The germline gives CDR1 KGHSH, CDR2 LQKENI. V lost 4 bases and J 6 bases, leaving 13 bases between the germline ends. The CDR3: CASSRAGEGQPQHF. CDR3 DNA sequence: TGTGCCAGCTCACGAGCAGGGGAGGGTCAGCCCCAGCATTTT.

The V gene is TRBV4-1, the J gene TRBJ1-4, with unresolved D. CDR3 length equals 17 residues. CDR1 and CDR2 (germline): MGHRA, YSYEKL. Trimming removed 2 bases from V and 2 bases from J, with 15 bases in between. CDR3 sequence (DNA): TGCGCCAGCAGCCAAAAGGCTGACTGGGTTACTAATGAAAAACTGTTTTTT. Translating it yields CASSQKADWVTNEKLFF.

The V gene is TRBV10-2, the J gene TRBJ1-1; 8 bases are shared with TRBD1. After removal of 3 bases from V and 1 base from J, the junction contained 4 bases not matched to a gene. The CDR3 loop spans 15 amino acids. The V gene's germline CDR1 is WSHSY and CDR2 SAAADI. CDR3 loop: CASSDPGQGNTEAFF. Written as DNA, the CDR3 is TGCGCCAGCAGTGACCCCGGACAGGGGAACACTGAAGCTTTCTTT.

The chain couples TRBV11-2 to TRBJ2-7; D gene uncertain. The CDR3 has 15 residues. Germline CDR1 is SGHAT and CDR2 is FQNNGV. V lost 5 bases and J lost 0, with 14 bases in between. CDR3 sequence reads: CASSRIEESSYEQYF. DNA of the CDR3: TGTGCCAGCAGCCGCATAGAGGAGAGCTCCTACGAGCAGTACTTC.

This clone has a single count. The chain has TRBV7-3 and TRBJ2-2, with a tentative D call TRBD1 (5 bases). Looked up from germline, CDR1 is SGHTA and CDR2 is FQGTGA. The CDR3 has 17 residues. V was pared by 2 bases and J by 6 bases, with 19 bases between. The CDR3 region has the DNA TGTGCCAGCAGCTTACCTTCGACTGGGCCAGGGCCCGGGGAGCTGTTTTTT. Encoded protein: CASSLPSTGPGPGELFF.

The V gene is TRBV7-9, the J gene TRBJ1-6, with 7 positions matching TRBD1. Germline V gene lookup returns CDR1 SEHNR and CDR2 FQNEAQ (reference sequence). The trim removed 1 base at V and 5 bases at J, leaving 2 bases unmatched. The CDR3 is 15 amino acids. CDR3 in DNA: TGTGCCAGCAGCTTAGTTCAGGGGGATAATTCACCCCTCCACTTT. Its translation is CASSLVQGDNSPLHF.

The genes are TRBV11-3 and TRBJ2-7, with D maybe TRBD1 (6 bases). The CDR3 contains 14 residues. Trimming stripped 0 bases from V and 6 bases from J, with 12 bases between. The germline V gene encodes CDR1 SGHNT and CDR2 YENEEA. The CDR3 coding sequence is TGTGCCAGCAGCTTAGAAGGGGGATCGGGCGAGCAGTACTTC. Protein: CASSLEGGSGEQYF. Complete variable domain (other parts from reference TRBV11-3 and TRBJ2-7): EAGVVQSPRYKIIEKKQPVAFWCNPISGHNTLYWYLQNLGQGPELLIRYENEEAVDDSQLPKDRFSAERLKGVDSTLKIQPAELGDSAVYLCASSLEGGSGEQYFGPGTRLTVT.

This clone was detected once. This chain links TRBV2 with TRBJ2-7, with D possibly matching TRBD1 (5 bases). Germline loops: CDR1 SNHLY, CDR2 FYNNEI. The CDR3 has 14 residues. V was cut by 8 bases and J by 0 bases, with 14 bases left in between. In DNA, the CDR3 is TGTGCCAGCTTTGATACGGACAACTCCTACGAGCAGTACTTC. It yields the protein CASFDTDNSYEQYF.

This chain links TRBV9 with TRBJ2-1; D unclear. The ends were cut back, 0 bases at V and 4 bases at J, with 11 bases in the middle. The germline gives CDR1 SGDLS, CDR2 YYNGEE. The CDR3 consists of 15 residues. The CDR3 DNA follows: TGTGCCAGCAGCGTAGCCCTGAGTTCATACAATGAGCAGTTCTTC. The encoded protein is CASSVALSSYNEQFF.

CDR3 DNA sequence: TGTGCCAGCAGCGTCGACCCGGGACAGGGGAGCGGAAACTATGGCTACACCTTC. Protein product: CASSVDPGQGSGNYGYTF. V usage is TRBV9 and J usage is TRBJ1-2; 10 positions match TRBD1. In germline, CDR1 is SGDLS, CDR2 YYNGEE. V shed 2 bases, J shed 2 bases, and the junction held 12 bases outside the gene matches. The CDR3 extends over 18 amino acids.

The genes are TRBV6-1 and TRBJ2-6; possible D gene TRBD1, 6 bases. Germline CDR1 reads MNHNS; CDR2 reads SASEGT. The CDR3 contains 15 residues. CDR3 in amino acids: CAGWDTNSGANVLTF. The CDR3 nucleotides are TGTGCAGGGTGGGACACAAACTCTGGGGCCAACGTCCTGACTTTC.

The CDR3 loop is CASSVAASGSTGELFF. The CDR3 region has the DNA TGTGCCAGCAGCGTAGCAGCTAGCGGGAGTACCGGGGAGCTGTTTTTT. The genes are TRBV9 and TRBJ2-2; 10 bases are shared with TRBD2. Germline CDR1 is SGDLS and CDR2 is YYNGEE. With 0 bases clipped from V and 5 bases from J, the junction kept 4 bases outside the gene matches. The length of the CDR3 is 16 residues.

In its sample, this clone was seen once. The chain links TRBV7-3 to TRBJ1-1, with a possible D match to TRBD1 (5 bases). Germline lookup yields CDR1 SGHTA and CDR2 FQGTGA. Trimming stripped 5 bases from V and 2 bases from J, with 9 bases between. The CDR3 is made up of 13 amino acids. In DNA, the CDR3 is TGTGCCAGCAGCGTCCAGGGAAACACTGAAGCTTTCTTT. As protein: CASSVQGNTEAFF.

Written as DNA, the CDR3 is TGTGCCAGCAGCTCGGGACTAGCGGGAGGCACAGATACGCAGTATTTT. Encoded protein: CASSSGLAGGTDTQYF. This chain uses TRBV7-8 with TRBJ2-3; 14 nucleotides line up with TRBD2. Germline V CDR1 and CDR2: SGHVS, FQNEAQ. V dropped 4 bases and J dropped 1; count of bases not matched to a gene: 1. This CDR3 is 16 amino acids long.

The V gene is TRBV5-4, the J gene TRBJ1-1; 7 nucleotides match TRBD1. This CDR3 has 14 residues. CDR1 and CDR2 from the germline V gene are SGHNT and YYREEE (reference sequence). The V and J ends lost 3 bases and 8 bases, in that order; junction bases with no gene match: 10. In nucleotides, the CDR3 is TGTGCCAGCAGCTCACAAAACCGCAGGGGGGAAGCTTTCTTT. Its translation: CASSSQNRRGEAFF.

This clone was seen a single time. V gene TRBV19 combines with J gene TRBJ2-2; TRBD1 matches 7 bases. This CDR3 spans 10 amino acids. Germline CDR1 and CDR2: LNHDA and SQIVND (reference sequence). For the CDR3, the DNA is TGTGCGACAGGGCACGGGGAGCTGTTTTTT. Its translation: CATGHGELFF.

The V gene is TRBV5-1, the J gene TRBJ1-2; D is undetermined. The germline gives CDR1 SGHRS, CDR2 YFSETQ. Trimming removed 1 base at V and 6 bases at J, with 10 bases between. The CDR3 covers 13 residues. This chain's CDR3 is CASSLSGENGYTF. In DNA, the CDR3 is TGCGCCAGCAGCTTGTCCGGGGAGAATGGCTACACCTTC.

The chain recombines TRBV6-5 with TRBJ1-2; TRBD1 aligns across 7 bases. Germline trimming cut 1 base from V and 8 bases from J; bases unmatched to any gene: 10. This CDR3 has 15 residues. Looked up from germline, CDR1 is MNHEY and CDR2 is SVGAGI. The CDR3 is CASSYLTGRVQGYTF. CDR3 in DNA: TGTGCCAGCAGTTACTTGACAGGGAGGGTTCAAGGCTACACCTTC.

J is TRBJ2-7 and V is TRBV2; 7 bases fit TRBD1. CDR1 is SNHLY, CDR2 FYNNEI, per germline. Trimming at V came to 7 bases and at J to 6 bases, leaving 6 bases not matched to a gene. The CDR3 length is 12 residues. This chain's CDR3 is CASKRQGVEQYF. In DNA form, the CDR3 reads TGTGCCAGCAAGCGCCAGGGGGTCGAGCAGTACTTC.

The chain joins TRBV6-5 to TRBJ1-1; D gene ambiguous. Germline-derived CDR1 and CDR2 are MNHEY and SVGAGI. V lost 8 bases to trimming and J lost 6 bases, with 13 bases between them. This CDR3 has 12 amino acids. For the CDR3, the DNA is TGTGCCAGCGTCGGGGAACACTCTGAAGCTTTCTTT. Its protein is CASVGEHSEAFF.

Remarks on this clone: A much larger clone differs by one base, so this may be a read error. This sample also contains other DNA sequences that code for the same CDR3. The DNA for the CDR3 is TGTGCCAGCAGTATACGGATAAACACTGAAGCTTTCTTT. Amino acid sequence: CASSIRINTEAFF. The V gene is TRBV19, the J gene TRBJ1-1; no clear D gene. Germline V gene lookup returns CDR1 LNHDA and CDR2 SQIVND (reference sequence). CDR3 length: 13 residues.

The CDR3 sequence: CASSLYLGTGHYEQYF. The CDR3, as DNA: TGCGCCAGCAGCTTGTACCTCGGGACAGGGCATTACGAGCAGTACTTC. J is TRBJ2-7 and V is TRBV5-1; 9 bases match TRBD1. Trimming removed 1 base from V and 4 bases from J; junction bases left unmatched: 9. Germline lookup yields CDR1 SGHRS and CDR2 YFSETQ. The CDR3 loop spans 16 amino acids.

This sequence joins TRBV9 and TRBJ1-3; tentatively, D is TRBD1 (6 bases). The end of the DNA aligns better with TRBJ2-2, so the J call may be wrong. The CDR3 runs 16 residues. Germline V gene data show CDR1 as SGDLS and CDR2 as YYNGEE. For the CDR3, the DNA is TGTGCCAGCAGCCCTACGACAGGAACTAACACCGGGGAGCTGTTTTTT. Encoded protein: CASSPTTGTNTGELFF.

This chain joins TRBV5-4 and TRBJ1-2; 8 positions agree with TRBD1. Germline V gives CDR1 SGHNT, CDR2 YYREEE (reference sequence). CDR3 length: 14 residues. V trimming: 5 bases; J trimming: 3 bases; junction bases outside the gene matches: 6. CDR3 in amino acids: CASRLTGADYGYTF. DNA of the CDR3: TGTGCCAGCAGGTTGACAGGGGCAGACTATGGCTACACCTTC.

This chain connects TRBV5-1 to TRBJ1-3; D uncertain. V gave up 8 bases and J gave up 1 base, with 19 bases separating them. Per the germline V gene, CDR1 is SGHRS and CDR2 is YFSETQ. The CDR3 totals 16 residues. The CDR3 DNA is TGCGCCAGTATGAAAGACGGGTTCATGTCTGGAAACACCATATATTTT. The encoded protein is CASMKDGFMSGNTIYF.